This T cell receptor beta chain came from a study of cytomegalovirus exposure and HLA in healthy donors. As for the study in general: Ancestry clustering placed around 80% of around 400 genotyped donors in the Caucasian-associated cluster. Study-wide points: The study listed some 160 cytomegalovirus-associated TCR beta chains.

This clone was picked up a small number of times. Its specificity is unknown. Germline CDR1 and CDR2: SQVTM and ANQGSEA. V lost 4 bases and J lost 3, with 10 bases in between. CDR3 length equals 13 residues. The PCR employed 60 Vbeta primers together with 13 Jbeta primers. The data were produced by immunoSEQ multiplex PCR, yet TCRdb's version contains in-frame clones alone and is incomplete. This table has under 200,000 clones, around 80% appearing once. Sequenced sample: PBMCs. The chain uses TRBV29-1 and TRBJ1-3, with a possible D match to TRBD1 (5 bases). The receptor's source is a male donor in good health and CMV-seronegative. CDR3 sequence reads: CSVGGGGGNTIYF. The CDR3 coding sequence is TGCAGCGTTGGCGGGGGTGGTGGAAACACCATATATTTT. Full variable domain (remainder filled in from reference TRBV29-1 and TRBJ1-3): SAVISQKPSRDICQRGTSLTIQCQVDSQVTMMFWYRQQPGQSLTLIATANQGSEATYESGFVIDKFPISRPNLTFSTLTVSNMSPEDSSIYLCSVGGGGGNTIYFGEGSWLTVV.